The sequence of this T cell receptor beta chain was determined in a study of blood T cell repertoires in COVID-19. Germline-derived CDR1 and CDR2 are SGHRS and YFSETQ. This CDR3 is built from 14 residues. V was clipped by 0 bases and J by 6 bases, with 12 bases between them. Recovery among Cohort 3 donors was established by two negative PCRs, clearance, or symptom resolution. This table comes from immunoSEQ multiplex PCR, and its TCRdb copy is limited to in-frame clones, with some not included. The table shows hundreds of thousands of clones, with about 90% occurring only once. The receptor was isolated from a woman in her 30s who had recovered from COVID-19. Sequenced: PBMCs or T cells enriched from blood (not recorded which). V gene TRBV5-1 combines with J gene TRBJ1-1, with unresolved D. CDR3 amino acids: CASSLGPLSAEAFF. CDR3 coding DNA: TGCGCCAGCAGCTTGGGGCCTTTATCCGCTGAAGCTTTCTTT.